This T cell receptor (beta chain) was profiled in a study of blood T cell repertoires in COVID-19. Study information: Material from acute and convalescent COVID-19 was sourced from the United States, Italy and Spain. Sources were T cells, B-cell-depleted T cells, or PBMCs; the material itself was cDNA or gDNA.

Germline CDR1 reads SGHTA; CDR2 reads FQGNSA. Trimming took off 2 bases at V and 8 bases at J, with 10 bases between the two ends. The CDR3 sequence is 13 residues long. In the original processing: Amplifying reference gene primers gave estimates of nucleated cell counts. Clones were read by immunoSEQ multiplex PCR, and TCRdb kept only the in-frame ones, dropping some. The DNA was the basis for D and trimming; V, J and clone size are from that table. The sample comprises around 86,000 clones, less than 85% of which are singletons, and roughly 37% rests with the top ten. This TCR was sampled from a man aged 80 or over with acute or convalescent COVID-19. The V gene is TRBV7-2, the J gene TRBJ2-1; no clear D. The sequenced material came from peripheral blood. The CDR3 sequence is CASSLTVSYEQFF. CDR3 in DNA: TGTGCCAGCAGCTTAACCGTCAGTTATGAGCAGTTCTTC.